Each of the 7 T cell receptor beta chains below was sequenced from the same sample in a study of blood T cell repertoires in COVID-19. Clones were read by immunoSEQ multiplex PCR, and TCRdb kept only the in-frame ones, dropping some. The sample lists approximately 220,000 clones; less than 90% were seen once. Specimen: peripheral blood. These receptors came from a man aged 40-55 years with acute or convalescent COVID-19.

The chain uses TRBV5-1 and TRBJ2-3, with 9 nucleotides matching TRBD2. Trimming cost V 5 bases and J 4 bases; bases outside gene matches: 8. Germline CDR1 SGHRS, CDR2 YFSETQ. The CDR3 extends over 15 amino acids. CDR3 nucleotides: TGCGCCAGCAGGGGGACTAGCCAATCCGCAGATACGCAGTATTTT. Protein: CASRGTSQSADTQYF.

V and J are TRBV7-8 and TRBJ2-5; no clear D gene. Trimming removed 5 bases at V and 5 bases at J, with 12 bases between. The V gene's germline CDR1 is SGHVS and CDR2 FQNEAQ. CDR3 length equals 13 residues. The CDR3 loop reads CASSASLRETQYF. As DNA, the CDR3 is TGTGCCAGCAGCGCGTCATTGAGGGAGACCCAGTACTTC.

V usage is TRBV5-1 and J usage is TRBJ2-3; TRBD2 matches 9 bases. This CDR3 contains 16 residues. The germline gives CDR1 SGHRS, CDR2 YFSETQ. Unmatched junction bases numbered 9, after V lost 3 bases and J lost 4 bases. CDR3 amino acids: CASSWPQGLAADTQYF. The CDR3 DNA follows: TGCGCCAGCAGCTGGCCCCAGGGACTAGCTGCAGATACGCAGTATTTT.

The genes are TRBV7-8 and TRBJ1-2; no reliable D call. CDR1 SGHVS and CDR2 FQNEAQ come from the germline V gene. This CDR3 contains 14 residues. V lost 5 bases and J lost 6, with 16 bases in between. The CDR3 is CASSRTPRRDGYTF. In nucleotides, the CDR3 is TGTGCCAGCAGCCGGACTCCGAGACGGGATGGCTACACCTTC.

Here the CDR3 DNA reads TGTGCCAGCAGCTTAGATGGGTCCCGGGAGGATCCCGGGGAGCTGTTTTTT. Protein: CASSLDGSREDPGELFF. This chain connects TRBV7-9 to TRBJ2-2; 7 bases map to TRBD2. V shed 1 base, J shed 6 bases, and the junction held 11 bases outside the gene matches. There are 17 residues in the CDR3. Germline V lookup: CDR1 SEHNR, CDR2 FQNEAQ (reference sequence).

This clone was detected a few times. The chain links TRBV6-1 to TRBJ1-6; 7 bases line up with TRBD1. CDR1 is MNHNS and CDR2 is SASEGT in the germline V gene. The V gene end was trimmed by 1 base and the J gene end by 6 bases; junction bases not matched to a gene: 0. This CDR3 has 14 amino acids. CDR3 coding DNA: TGTGCCAGCAGTGAAGGACAGGGTAATTCACCCCTCCACTTT. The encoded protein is CASSEGQGNSPLHF.

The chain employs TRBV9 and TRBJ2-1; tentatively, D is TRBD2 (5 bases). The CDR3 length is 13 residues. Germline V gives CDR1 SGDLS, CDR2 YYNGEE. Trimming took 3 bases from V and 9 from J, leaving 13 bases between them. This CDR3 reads CASSATRYGEQFF. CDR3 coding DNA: TGTGCCAGCAGCGCCACTAGATATGGTGAGCAGTTCTTC.